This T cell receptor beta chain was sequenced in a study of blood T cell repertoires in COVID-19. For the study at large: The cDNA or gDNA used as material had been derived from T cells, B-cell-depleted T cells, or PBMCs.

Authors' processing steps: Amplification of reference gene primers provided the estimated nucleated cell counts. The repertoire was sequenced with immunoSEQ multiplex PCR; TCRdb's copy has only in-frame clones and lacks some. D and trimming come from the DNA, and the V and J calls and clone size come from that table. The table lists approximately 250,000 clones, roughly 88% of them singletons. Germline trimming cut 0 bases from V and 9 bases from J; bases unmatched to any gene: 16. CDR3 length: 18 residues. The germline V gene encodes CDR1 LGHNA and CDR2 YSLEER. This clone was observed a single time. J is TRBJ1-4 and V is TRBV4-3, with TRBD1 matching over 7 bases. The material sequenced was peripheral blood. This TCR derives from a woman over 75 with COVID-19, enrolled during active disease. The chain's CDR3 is CASSQDGSTGTKLQKLFF. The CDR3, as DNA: TGCGCCAGCAGCCAAGATGGGTCGACAGGGACCAAGCTCCAAAAACTGTTTTTT.